Sequencing of this T cell receptor beta chain was carried out in a study of T cells in Graves' hyperthyroidism and ophthalmopathy. Study information: Initial diagnosis, before any treatment, was when peripheral blood was collected. Findings and caveats of the study: A median around 5.9 months before onset, the model predicted ophthalmopathy. Most expanded thyroid clonotypes above 0.001 recurred in blood.

There were TCR beta CDR3 regions amplified from RNA transcripts. The study used the HTBI primer set for a first-round RT-PCR of the TCR CDR3. TCRdb independently ran MiXCR on the multiplex PCR reads; one entry per CDR3 protein. The sample holds under 650,000 distinct CDR3 sequences, roughly 15% seen once. At least ten counts were recorded for this clonotype. Antigen unknown. An end of the junction does not agree with germline; a read error may underlie this. Germline V gene sequence: CDR1 SGHRS, CDR2 YFSETQ. The CDR3 consists of 14 residues. The rearrangement joins TRBV5-1 to TRBJ1-4; D is uncertain. The sequencing sample was made of blood. The source of this sequence is a woman in her thirties with Graves' hyperthyroidism. The CDR3 is CASSLSATNEKLFF. DNA for the CDR3: TGTGCCAGCTCACTAAGTGCAACTAATGAAAAACTGTTTTTT.